One TCR beta chain is described in this entry. This clonotype was recorded a few times. The specificity of this receptor is unknown. Per-nucleotide qualities are absent, and no much larger clonotype sits a single base away. This entry is derived from a study of response to subunit inactivated influenza vaccine (dated by TCRdb to 2017 to 2018). Regarding the study in general: Deep quantitative T cell receptor repertoire profiling was used in the study to track responses to a trivalent subunit inactivated influenza vaccine. Overall results and qualifications from the work: According to the authors, only a limited number of new T cells may be recruited by each seasonal influenza vaccination.

The protocol used for the library was RT-PCR. The run used an Illumina HiSeq 2500. The public reads were reprocessed in TCRdb via fastp at Q25 and MiXCR, keeping in-frame beta chains. When rows share a CDR3 protein, they turn into one entry using the most common DNA and genes. The sample includes around 790,000 distinct CDR3 sequences, with approximately 22% observed a single time. The ten most abundant clones make up 10% to 13% of the sample. The CDR3 covers 15 residues, taking in both the cysteine and the phenylalanine. This entry keeps only the CDR3 DNA: 45 bases, framed from base 1. V sheds 2 bases and J sheds 1 base, leaving 9 bases between their ends. The germline V gene supplies CDR1 SGHRS and CDR2 YFSETQ.

Sequenced here: PBMCs from blood, sampled approximately 5 days after vaccination. The sequence is built from TRBV5-1 and TRBJ2-2; there is no confident call for the D gene. The TCR originated in a man in his forties or fifties who received an inactivated influenza vaccine. Donor details come from another sample of the same person, matched by shared clones. CDR3 sequence: CASSLVGKNTGELFF. DNA sequence: TGCGCCAGCAGCTTAGTAGGGAAGAACACCGGGGAGCTGTTTTTT. Full variable domain (CDR3 extended with the reference TRBV5-1 and TRBJ2-2 proteins): KAGVTQTPRYLIKTRGQQVTLSCSPISGHRSVSWYQQTPGQGLQFLFEYFSETQRNKGNFPGRFSGRQFSNSRSEMNVSTLELGDSALYLCASSLVGKNTGELFFGEGSRLTVL.